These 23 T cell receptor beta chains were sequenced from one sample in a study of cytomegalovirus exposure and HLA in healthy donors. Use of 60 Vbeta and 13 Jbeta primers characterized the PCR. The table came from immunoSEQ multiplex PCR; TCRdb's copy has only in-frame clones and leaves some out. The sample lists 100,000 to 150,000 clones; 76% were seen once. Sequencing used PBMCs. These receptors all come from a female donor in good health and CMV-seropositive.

The DNA of the CDR3 is TGTGCCAGCAGCCTTGCAATGGGTCGATTACCGGGACACCTCTATGGCTACACCTTC. It yields the protein CASSLAMGRLPGHLYGYTF. The rearrangement joins TRBV7-2 to TRBJ1-2; perhaps TRBD1 as D (6 bases). The V and J ends lost 5 bases and 4 bases respectively, with 29 bases between them. Germline V gene sequence: CDR1 SGHTA, CDR2 FQGNSA. The CDR3 is made up of 19 amino acids.

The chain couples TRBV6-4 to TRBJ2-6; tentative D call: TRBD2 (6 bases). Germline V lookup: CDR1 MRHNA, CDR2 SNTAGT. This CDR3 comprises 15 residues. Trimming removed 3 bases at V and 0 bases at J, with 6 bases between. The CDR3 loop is CASSETSSGANVLTF. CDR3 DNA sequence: TGTGCCAGCAGTGAGACTAGCTCTGGGGCCAACGTCCTGACTTTC.

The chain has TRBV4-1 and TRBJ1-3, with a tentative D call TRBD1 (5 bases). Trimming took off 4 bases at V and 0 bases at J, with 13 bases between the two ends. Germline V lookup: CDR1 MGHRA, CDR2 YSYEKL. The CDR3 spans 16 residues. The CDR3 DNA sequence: TGCGCCAGCAGCCCACCGGGACTGAGCTCTGGAAACACCATATATTTT. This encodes CASSPPGLSSGNTIYF.

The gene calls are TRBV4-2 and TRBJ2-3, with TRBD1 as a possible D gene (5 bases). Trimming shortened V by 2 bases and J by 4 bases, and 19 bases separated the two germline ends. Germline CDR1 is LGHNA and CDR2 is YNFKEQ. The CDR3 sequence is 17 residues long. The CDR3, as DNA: TGTGCCAGCAGCCAAAGGCCGGCAGGTGGGGCCCCAGATACGCAGTATTTT. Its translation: CASSQRPAGGAPDTQYF.

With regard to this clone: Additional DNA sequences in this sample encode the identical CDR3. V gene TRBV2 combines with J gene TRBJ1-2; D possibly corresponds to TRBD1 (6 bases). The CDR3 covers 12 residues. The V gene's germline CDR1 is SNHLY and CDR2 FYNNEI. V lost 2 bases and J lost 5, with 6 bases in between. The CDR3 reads CASSEQGYGYTF. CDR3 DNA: TGTGCCAGCAGTGAACAGGGGTATGGCTACACCTTC. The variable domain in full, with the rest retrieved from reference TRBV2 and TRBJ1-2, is EPEVTQTPSHQVTQMGQEVILRCVPISNHLYFYWYRQILGQKVEFLVSFYNNEISEKSEIFDDQFSVERPDGSNFTLKIRSTKLEDSAMYFCASSEQGYGYTFGSGTRLTVV.

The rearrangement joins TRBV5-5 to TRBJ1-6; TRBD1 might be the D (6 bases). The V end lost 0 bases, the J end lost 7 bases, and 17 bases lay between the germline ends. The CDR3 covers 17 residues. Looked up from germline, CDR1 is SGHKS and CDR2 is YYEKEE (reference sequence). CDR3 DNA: TGTGCCAGCAGCTTGGCATCTATAACAGGGTGGAATTCACCCCTCCACTTT. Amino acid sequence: CASSLASITGWNSPLHF.

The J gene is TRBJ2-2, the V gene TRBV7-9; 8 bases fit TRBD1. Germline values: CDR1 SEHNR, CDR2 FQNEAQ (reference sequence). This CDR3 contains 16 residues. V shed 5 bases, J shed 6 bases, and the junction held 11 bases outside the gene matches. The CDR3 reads CASSHGQGGSAGELFF. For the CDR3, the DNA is TGTGCCAGCAGCCACGGACAGGGAGGTAGCGCCGGGGAGCTGTTTTTT.

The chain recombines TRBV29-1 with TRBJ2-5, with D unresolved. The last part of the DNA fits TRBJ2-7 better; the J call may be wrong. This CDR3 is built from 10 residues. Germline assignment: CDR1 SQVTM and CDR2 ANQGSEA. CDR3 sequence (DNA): TGCAGCGTTGGGGACTACGAGCAGTACTTC. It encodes CSVGDYEQYF.

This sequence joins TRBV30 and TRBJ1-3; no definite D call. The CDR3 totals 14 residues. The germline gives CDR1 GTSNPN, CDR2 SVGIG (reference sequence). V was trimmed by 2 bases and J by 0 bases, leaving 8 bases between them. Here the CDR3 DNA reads TGTGCCTGGAGTCCCCGAGACTCTGGAAACACCATATATTTT. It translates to CAWSPRDSGNTIYF.

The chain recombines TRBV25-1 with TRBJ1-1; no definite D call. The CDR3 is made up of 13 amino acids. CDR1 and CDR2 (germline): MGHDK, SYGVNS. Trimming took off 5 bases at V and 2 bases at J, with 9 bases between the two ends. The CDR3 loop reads CASSHRVNTEAFF. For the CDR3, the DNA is TGTGCCAGCAGTCACCGGGTAAACACTGAAGCTTTCTTT.

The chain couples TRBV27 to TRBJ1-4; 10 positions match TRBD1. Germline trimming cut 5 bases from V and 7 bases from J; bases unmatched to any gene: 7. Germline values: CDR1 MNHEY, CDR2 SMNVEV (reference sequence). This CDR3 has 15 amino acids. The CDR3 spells CASSKPGQGSEKLFF. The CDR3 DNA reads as TGTGCCAGCAGTAAACCGGGACAGGGGAGTGAAAAACTGTTTTTT.

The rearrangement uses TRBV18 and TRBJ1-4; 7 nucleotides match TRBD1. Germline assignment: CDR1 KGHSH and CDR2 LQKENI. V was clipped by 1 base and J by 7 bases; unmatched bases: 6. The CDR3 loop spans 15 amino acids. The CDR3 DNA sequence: TGTGCCAGCTCACCACGGCAACAGGGGACTGAAAAACTGTTTTTT. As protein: CASSPRQQGTEKLFF.

As DNA, the CDR3 is TGCGCCAGCAGCTCCGGGACAGGGACGGAAAATGGCTACACCTTC. Its protein is CASSSGTGTENGYTF. The chain carries TRBV5-1 and TRBJ1-2, with 9 bases identical to TRBD1. The germline CDR1 and CDR2 sequences are SGHRS and YFSETQ. CDR3 length equals 15 residues. V gave up 3 bases and J gave up 6 bases; unmatched junction bases: 9.

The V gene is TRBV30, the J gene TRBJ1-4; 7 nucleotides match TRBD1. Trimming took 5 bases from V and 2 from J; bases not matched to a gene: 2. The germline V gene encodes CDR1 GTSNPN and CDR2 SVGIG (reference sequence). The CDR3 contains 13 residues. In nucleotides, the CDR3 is TGTGCCTGGGTGGGACAGACTAATGAAAAACTGTTTTTT. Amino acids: CAWVGQTNEKLFF.

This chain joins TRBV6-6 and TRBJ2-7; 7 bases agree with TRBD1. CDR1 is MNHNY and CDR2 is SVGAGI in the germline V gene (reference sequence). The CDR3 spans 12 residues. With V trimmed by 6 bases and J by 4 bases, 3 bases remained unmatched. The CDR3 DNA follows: TGTGCCAGCAGATCGACAGGGTACGAGCAGTACTTC. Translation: CASRSTGYEQYF.

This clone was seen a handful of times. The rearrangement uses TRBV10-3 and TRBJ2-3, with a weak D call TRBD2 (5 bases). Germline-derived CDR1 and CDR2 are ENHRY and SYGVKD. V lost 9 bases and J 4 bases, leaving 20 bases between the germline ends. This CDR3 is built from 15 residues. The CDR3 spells CAISLGLGSSDTQYF. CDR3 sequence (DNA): TGTGCCATTTCGCTAGGACTTGGTTCATCAGATACGCAGTATTTT.

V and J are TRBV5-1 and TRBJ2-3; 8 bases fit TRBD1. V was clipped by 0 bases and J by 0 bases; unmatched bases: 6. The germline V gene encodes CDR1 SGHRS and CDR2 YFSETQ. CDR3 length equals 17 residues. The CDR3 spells CASSLGGQALSTDTQYF. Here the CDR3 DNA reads TGCGCCAGCAGCTTGGGGGGACAGGCGTTAAGCACAGATACGCAGTATTTT.

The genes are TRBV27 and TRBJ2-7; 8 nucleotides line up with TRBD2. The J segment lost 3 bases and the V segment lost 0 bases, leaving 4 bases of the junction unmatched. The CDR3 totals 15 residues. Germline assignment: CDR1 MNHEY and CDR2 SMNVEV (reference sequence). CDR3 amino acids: CASSLSSTSGYEQYF. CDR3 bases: TGTGCCAGCAGTTTATCTTCAACTAGCGGCTACGAGCAGTACTTC.

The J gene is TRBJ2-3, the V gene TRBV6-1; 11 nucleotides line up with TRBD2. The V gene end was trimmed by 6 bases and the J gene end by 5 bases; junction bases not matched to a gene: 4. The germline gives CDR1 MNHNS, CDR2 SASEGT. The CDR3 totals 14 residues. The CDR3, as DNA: TGTGCCAGCAGGATAGCGGGAGGGGGAGATACGCAGTATTTT. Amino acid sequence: CASRIAGGGDTQYF.

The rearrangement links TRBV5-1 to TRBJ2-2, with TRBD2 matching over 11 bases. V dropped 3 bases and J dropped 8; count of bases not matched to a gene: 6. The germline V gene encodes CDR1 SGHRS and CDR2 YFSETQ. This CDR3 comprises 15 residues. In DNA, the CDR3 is TGCGCCAGCAGCTCTTTAGCGGGAGGGCCGGGGGAGCTGTTTTTT. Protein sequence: CASSSLAGGPGELFF.

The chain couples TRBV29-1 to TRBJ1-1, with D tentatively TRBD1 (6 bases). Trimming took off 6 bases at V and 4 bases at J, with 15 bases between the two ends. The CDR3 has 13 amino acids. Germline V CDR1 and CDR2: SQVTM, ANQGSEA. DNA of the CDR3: TGCAGCGTGAAACAGGGCGATGGCACTGAAGCTTTCTTT. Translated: CSVKQGDGTEAFF. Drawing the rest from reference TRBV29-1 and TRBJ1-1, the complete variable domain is SAVISQKPSRDICQRGTSLTIQCQVDSQVTMMFWYRQQPGQSLTLIATANQGSEATYESGFVIDKFPISRPNLTFSTLTVSNMSPEDSSIYLCSVKQGDGTEAFFGQGTRLTVV.

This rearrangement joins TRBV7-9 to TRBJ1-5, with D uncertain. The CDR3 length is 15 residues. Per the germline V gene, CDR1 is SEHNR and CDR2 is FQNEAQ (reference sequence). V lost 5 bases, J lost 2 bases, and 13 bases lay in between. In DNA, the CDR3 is TGTGCCAGCAGCCCACTAGGTAGTGGCAATCAGCCCCAGCATTTT. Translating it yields CASSPLGSGNQPQHF.

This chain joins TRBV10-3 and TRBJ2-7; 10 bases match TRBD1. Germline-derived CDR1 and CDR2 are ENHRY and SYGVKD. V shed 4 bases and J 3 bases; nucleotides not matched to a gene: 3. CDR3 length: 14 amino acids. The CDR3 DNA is TGTGCCATCAGTGGTGGGACAGGGGTCTACGAGCAGTACTTC. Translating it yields CAISGGTGVYEQYF.